These 27 T cell receptor beta chains were sequenced from one sample in a study of early T cells in non-severe SARS-CoV-2 infection. MiXCR was run by TCRdb on the 5' RACE reads, yielding one entry per CDR3 protein. The table has around 60,000 distinct CDR3 sequences, around 11% seen once. Sequencing was performed on whole blood, taken at baseline. All receptors come from an adult who was a healthcare worker with PCR-confirmed SARS-CoV-2 infection or an uninfected control (not recorded which).

This clonotype was observed many times. V usage is TRBV14 and J usage is TRBJ1-1, with 7 positions matching TRBD1. The ends lost 1 base at V and 6 bases at J; junction bases unmatched: 2. Looked up from germline, CDR1 is SGHDN and CDR2 is FVKESK. The CDR3 length is 13 residues. This chain's CDR3 is CASSQVRGPEAFF. CDR3 DNA: TGTGCCAGCAGCCAAGTTAGGGGGCCTGAAGCTTTCTTT.

This clonotype was seen a few times. The chain joins TRBV11-2 to TRBJ2-1; D ambiguous. In germline, CDR1 is SGHAT, CDR2 FQNNGV. V shed 2 bases and J shed 5 bases, with 7 bases lying between them. The CDR3 consists of 13 residues. This CDR3 reads CASSLMVNNEQFF. The CDR3 region has the DNA TGTGCCAGCAGCTTAATGGTGAACAATGAGCAGTTCTTC. Complete variable domain (other parts from reference TRBV11-2 and TRBJ2-1): EAGVAQSPRYKIIEKRQSVAFWCNPISGHATLYWYQQILGQGPKLLIQFQNNGVVDDSQLPKDRFSAERLKGVDSTLKIQPAKLEDSAVYLCASSLMVNNEQFFGPGTRLTVL.

This clonotype was detected a few times. The V call is TRBV7-2, the J call TRBJ2-2; no firm D call. The germline CDR1 and CDR2 sequences are SGHTA and FQGNSA. Trimming cost V 5 bases and J 6 bases, with 10 bases left between them. The CDR3 is made up of 13 amino acids. The CDR3 protein is CASSPKPAGELFF. The CDR3 bases are TGTGCCAGCAGCCCCAAGCCTGCCGGGGAGCTGTTTTTT.

The chain employs TRBV12-3 or TRBV12-4 and TRBJ2-3; no firm D call. The V end lost 6 bases, the J end lost 2 bases, and 15 bases lay between the germline ends. The CDR3 has 15 residues. The CDR3 loop is CASRWGRAATDTQYF. CDR3 bases: TGTGCCAGCAGATGGGGTCGGGCAGCCACAGATACGCAGTATTTT.

This clonotype was found a few times. The V and J genes are TRBV20-1 and TRBJ2-3; 11 nucleotides match TRBD2. This CDR3 is built from 16 residues. Trimming cost V 5 bases and J 0 bases; bases outside gene matches: 7. CDR1 is DFQATT, CDR2 SNEGSKA, per germline (reference sequence). This chain's CDR3 is CSALSSGGASTDTQYF. The CDR3 bases are TGCAGTGCTCTCAGTAGCGGGGGGGCGAGCACAGATACGCAGTATTTT.

The chain links TRBV29-1 to TRBJ1-1; possible D gene TRBD1, 6 bases. This CDR3 is 11 amino acids long. Germline CDR1 and CDR2: SQVTM and ANQGSEA. The V end lost 7 bases, the J end lost 10 bases, and 16 bases lay between the germline ends. The CDR3 loop is CSGEGGPGAFF. CDR3 DNA: TGCAGCGGCGAGGGGGGTCCTGGAGCTTTCTTT. Combining the CDR3 with reference TRBV29-1 and TRBJ1-1 gives the whole variable domain SAVISQKPSRDICQRGTSLTIQCQVDSQVTMMFWYRQQPGQSLTLIATANQGSEATYESGFVIDKFPISRPNLTFSTLTVSNMSPEDSSIYLCSGEGGPGAFFGQGTRLTVV.

This clonotype showed up just a few times. The chain carries TRBV11-2 and TRBJ2-1; 9 bases are shared with TRBD1. This CDR3 comprises 14 residues. Germline values: CDR1 SGHAT, CDR2 FQNNGV. The junction had 7 bases not matched to a gene; V was cut back by 5 bases and J by 8 bases. CDR3 residues: CASSHRDRVHEQFF. For the CDR3, the DNA is TGTGCCAGCAGCCACCGGGACAGGGTGCATGAGCAGTTCTTC. Based on the CDR3 plus reference TRBV11-2 and TRBJ2-1, the full variable domain is EAGVAQSPRYKIIEKRQSVAFWCNPISGHATLYWYQQILGQGPKLLIQFQNNGVVDDSQLPKDRFSAERLKGVDSTLKIQPAKLEDSAVYLCASSHRDRVHEQFFGPGTRLTVL.

The J gene is TRBJ1-1, the V gene TRBV7-6; unclear D gene. Trimming left V 2 bases short and J 3 bases short, with 13 bases between. The CDR3 is 15 residues long. Germline V gene lookup returns CDR1 SGHVS and CDR2 FNYEAQ. The CDR3 DNA reads as TGTGCCAGCAGCTTATCGGGAGGGCGGGACACTGAAGCTTTCTTT. Protein: CASSLSGGRDTEAFF.

This clonotype has a count of ten or more. V is TRBV20-1 and J is TRBJ1-2; 8 bases line up with TRBD1. CDR1 and CDR2 (germline): DFQATT, SNEGSKA (reference sequence). The CDR3 consists of 15 residues. V trimming: 4 bases; J trimming: 5 bases; junction bases outside the gene matches: 12. Here the CDR3 DNA reads TGCAGTGCTAAGGATCCGGGACAGGTATTATATGGCTACACCTTC. The encoded protein is CSAKDPGQVLYGYTF.

This clonotype was seen more than once but under ten times. The chain combines TRBV7-2 with TRBJ2-1; 14 bases agree with TRBD2. Germline values: CDR1 SGHTA, CDR2 FQGNSA. This CDR3 contains 22 residues. V trimming: 3 bases; J trimming: 0 bases; junction bases outside the gene matches: 16. CDR3 residues: CASSFWLGLAGGLIDSYNEQFF. CDR3 in DNA: TGTGCCAGCAGCTTTTGGTTAGGACTAGCGGGGGGCCTGATCGACTCCTACAATGAGCAGTTCTTC. Supplemented by reference TRBV7-2 and TRBJ2-1, the full variable domain reads GAGVSQSPSNKVTEKGKDVELRCDPISGHTALYWYRQSLGQGLEFLIYFQGNSAPDKSGLPSDRFSAERTGGSVSTLTIQRTQQEDSAVYLCASSFWLGLAGGLIDSYNEQFFGPGTRLTVL.

This clonotype has a count of ten or more. The chain is built from TRBV10-1 and TRBJ1-2; D ambiguous. Germline-derived CDR1 and CDR2 are WNHNN and SYGVQD (reference sequence). CDR3 size: 13 residues. V dropped 2 bases and J dropped 2 bases, with 6 bases sitting between them. The CDR3 DNA sequence: TGCGCCAGCAGTGAGGGACTGAACTATGGCTACACCTTC. Translation: CASSEGLNYGYTF.

This clonotype has just a few counts. The J gene is TRBJ2-1, the V gene TRBV6-1; D is perhaps TRBD2 (6 bases). The germline V and J ends were trimmed by 6 bases and 9 bases, with 12 bases remaining between them. CDR3 length: 12 residues. From germline, CDR1 is MNHNS and CDR2 SASEGT. The CDR3 DNA reads as TGTGCCAGCAGAAGACTAGTGCCTGAGCAGTTCTTC. Translating it yields CASRRLVPEQFF.

CDR3 loop: CASSYGTSGAQETQYF. The CDR3 coding sequence is TGTGCCAGCAGTTACGGGACTAGCGGGGCCCAAGAGACCCAGTACTTC. This chain links TRBV6-2 or TRBV6-3 with TRBJ2-5, with TRBD2 identical over 13 bases. The CDR3 runs to 16 residues. Per germline, CDR1 MNHEY and CDR2 SVGEGT. V shed 2 bases and J 1 base; nucleotides not matched to a gene: 1.

This clonotype was seen at least ten times. This chain joins TRBV20-1 and TRBJ2-3, with 10 bases that match TRBD2. The CDR3 contains 13 residues. The trim removed 3 bases at V and 6 bases at J, leaving 3 bases unmatched. The germline V gene encodes CDR1 DFQATT and CDR2 SNEGSKA (reference sequence). CDR3 sequence: CSASGTSADTQYF. DNA of the CDR3: TGCAGTGCTAGCGGGACTAGCGCGGATACGCAGTATTTT.

This sequence joins TRBV12-3 or TRBV12-4 and TRBJ1-2, with TRBD1 matching 9 bases. V lost 7 bases and J lost 1; bases outside the gene matches: 7. This CDR3 has 15 residues. The CDR3 reads CASTQTGGLNYGYTF. Here the CDR3 DNA reads TGTGCCAGCACCCAGACAGGGGGGCTTAACTATGGCTACACCTTC.

This clonotype was observed a handful of times. The junction and the germline gene differ at one end; a read error may be behind it. The V call is TRBV7-7, the J call TRBJ2-3; unclear D gene. In germline, CDR1 is SSHAT, CDR2 FNYEAQ (reference sequence). The CDR3 spans 14 residues. This CDR3 reads CASSLSSRTDTQYF. CDR3 coding DNA: TGTGCTAGCAGCTTATCTAGTCGGACAGATACGCAGTATTTT.

This clonotype was found a few times. The V call is TRBV20-1, the J call TRBJ1-2; tentatively, D is TRBD1 (5 bases). Germline CDR1 reads DFQATT; CDR2 reads SNEGSKA (reference sequence). Trimming left V 3 bases short and J 4 bases short, with 9 bases between. The CDR3 length is 12 residues. CDR3 loop: CSASATGYGYTF. DNA of the CDR3: TGCAGTGCTAGCGCAACAGGCTATGGCTACACCTTC.

This clonotype was seen many times. This chain joins TRBV20-1 and TRBJ2-7, with 8 bases fitting TRBD1. There are 13 residues in the CDR3. Germline CDR1 DFQATT, CDR2 SNEGSKA (reference sequence). V shed 6 bases, J shed 3 bases, and the junction held 7 bases outside the gene matches. The CDR3 loop is CSAQAGGFYEQYF. The CDR3 DNA sequence: TGCAGTGCACAGGCAGGGGGCTTCTACGAGCAGTACTTC.

CDR3 coding DNA: TGCGCCAGCAGCCAAGGAGGACTAGCGGGAAATGAGCAGTTCTTC. Amino acid sequence: CASSQGGLAGNEQFF. V gene TRBV4-3 combines with J gene TRBJ2-1; 12 bases align to TRBD2. The CDR3 has 15 amino acids. With V trimmed by 1 base and J by 7 bases, 2 bases remained unmatched. The V gene's germline CDR1 is LGHNA and CDR2 YSLEER.

This rearrangement joins TRBV7-2 to TRBJ2-5; tentative D call: TRBD1 (5 bases). This CDR3 spans 13 amino acids. Germline V gene lookup returns CDR1 SGHTA and CDR2 FQGNSA. With 1 base removed from V and 4 bases from J, the gap between germline ends came to 7 bases. CDR3 loop: CASSLDRIETQYF. CDR3 nucleotide sequence: TGTGCCAGCAGCTTAGACAGGATAGAGACCCAGTACTTC. Supplemented by reference TRBV7-2 and TRBJ2-5, the full variable domain reads GAGVSQSPSNKVTEKGKDVELRCDPISGHTALYWYRQSLGQGLEFLIYFQGNSAPDKSGLPSDRFSAERTGGSVSTLTIQRTQQEDSAVYLCASSLDRIETQYFGPGTRLLVL.

The chain couples TRBV7-6 to TRBJ2-2; D is unclear. Trimming pared 1 base from V and 5 bases from J, leaving 8 bases between. The germline V gene has CDR1 SGHVS and CDR2 FNYEAQ. The CDR3 is 14 residues long. The CDR3 reads CASSLDGRTGELFF. CDR3 coding DNA: TGTGCCAGCAGCTTAGATGGTAGGACCGGGGAGCTGTTTTTT.

This clonotype occurred many times. The chain carries TRBV30 and TRBJ1-6, with 9 bases fitting TRBD1. The CDR3 consists of 15 residues. Germline CDR1 reads GTSNPN; CDR2 reads SVGIG (reference sequence). J gave up 7 bases and V 1 base, and 5 bases lay outside the gene matches. The CDR3 loop is CAWSDWTGDNSPLHF. The DNA for the CDR3 is TGTGCCTGGAGTGACTGGACAGGGGACAATTCACCCCTCCACTTT.

This clonotype was detected ten times or more. The chain uses TRBV20-1 and TRBJ1-1, with 9 bases identical to TRBD1. With 5 bases clipped from V and 3 bases from J, the junction kept 1 base outside the gene matches. CDR1 is DFQATT and CDR2 is SNEGSKA in the germline V gene (reference sequence). This CDR3 region has 12 residues. CDR3 bases: TGCAGTGCTCGGACAGGGGACACTGAAGCTTTCTTT. It specifies CSARTGDTEAFF.

This clonotype showed up just a few times. The chain is built from TRBV21-1 and TRBJ2-3. TRBV21-1 constitutes a pseudogene. The CDR3 is made up of 13 amino acids. The CDR3 DNA is TGTGCCAGCTCCGCCGTTAAGAGAGATACGCAGTATTTT. Translated: CASSAVKRDTQYF.

Many counts were recorded for this clonotype. CDR3 loop: CSVEVAGNYGYTF. For the CDR3, the DNA is TGCAGCGTTGAAGTAGCCGGGAACTATGGCTACACCTTC. The J gene is TRBJ1-2, the V gene TRBV29-1; D unresolved. This CDR3 has 13 residues. V lost 1 base and J lost 2, with 8 bases in between. CDR1 SQVTM and CDR2 ANQGSEA come from the germline V gene.

The rearrangement joins TRBV20-1 to TRBJ1-5, with TRBD1 matching 9 bases. Germline V gene data show CDR1 as DFQATT and CDR2 as SNEGSKA (reference sequence). The CDR3 has 14 amino acids. Germline trimming cut 7 bases from V and 3 bases from J; bases unmatched to any gene: 7. CDR3 nucleotides: TGCAGTGTTCCGGGACAGGGAGACAATCAGCCCCAGCATTTT. Translating it yields CSVPGQGDNQPQHF.

This clonotype was detected many times. V is TRBV5-1 and J is TRBJ2-6, with 7 bases matching TRBD1. Unmatched junction bases numbered 4, after V lost 4 bases and J lost 0 bases. The CDR3 is made up of 16 amino acids. The germline V gene encodes CDR1 SGHRS and CDR2 YFSETQ. CDR3 DNA: TGCGCCAGCAGCCAAGGGGGCGTCTCTGGGGCCAACGTCCTGACTTTC. Its protein product is CASSQGGVSGANVLTF.